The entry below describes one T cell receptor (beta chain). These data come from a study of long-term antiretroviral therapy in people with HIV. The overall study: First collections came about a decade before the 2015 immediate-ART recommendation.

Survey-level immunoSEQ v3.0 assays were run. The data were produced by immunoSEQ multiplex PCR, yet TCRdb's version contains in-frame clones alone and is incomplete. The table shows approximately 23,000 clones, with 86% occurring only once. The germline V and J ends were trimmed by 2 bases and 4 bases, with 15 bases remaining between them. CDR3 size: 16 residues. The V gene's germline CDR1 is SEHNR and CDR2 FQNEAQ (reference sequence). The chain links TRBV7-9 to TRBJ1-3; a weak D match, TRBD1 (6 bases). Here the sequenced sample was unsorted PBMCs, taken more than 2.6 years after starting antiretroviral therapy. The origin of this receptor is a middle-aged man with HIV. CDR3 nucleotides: TGTGCCAGCAGCTTAAACGCAGGGGAAGACGGAAACACCATATATTTT. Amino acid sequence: CASSLNAGEDGNTIYF.